Listed below are T cell receptor beta chains from one sample, sequenced in a study of cytomegalovirus exposure and HLA in healthy donors. Some clones are missing from TCRdb's copy, which holds only in-frame ones; the method was immunoSEQ multiplex PCR. The sample shows 95,000 to 150,000 clones, around three quarters of them seen only once. The sequencing sample was made of PBMCs. The receptor set was obtained from a female donor in good health and CMV-seronegative. Both conserved end residues are part of each CDR3. Each record gives: V gene, D gene, clone size, J gene, CDR3 DNA, CDR3 protein. The D gene is left open where the match is weak. Part of the rows lack a size; the others show once, few, many or a class for expanded clones.

v_gene: TRBV5-4; d_gene: NA; abundance: NA; j_gene: TRBJ1-2; CDR3nt: TGTGCCAGCAGCCTCTCCTCCGACGGGTATGGCTACACCTTC; CDR3aa: CASSLSSDGYGYTF
v_gene: TRBV28; d_gene: NA; abundance: NA; j_gene: TRBJ2-7; CDR3nt: TGTGCCAGCCAGGCACCGGCCGGCAACGAGCAGTACTTC; CDR3aa: CASQAPAGNEQYF
v_gene: TRBV6-8; d_gene: NA; abundance: NA; j_gene: TRBJ2-7; CDR3nt: TGTGCCAGCAGTTACGATCCGGGACTGAGCTCCTACGAGCAGTACTTC; CDR3aa: CASSYDPGLSSYEQYF
v_gene: TRBV28; d_gene: TRBD1; abundance: NA; j_gene: TRBJ2-3; CDR3nt: TGTGCCAGCAGTCCACAGGGGGCTCGGGATACGCAGTATTTT; CDR3aa: CASSPQGARDTQYF
v_gene: TRBV7-9; d_gene: TRBD2; abundance: NA; j_gene: TRBJ2-1; CDR3nt: TGTGCCAGCAGCCCAGGCGGGAGTTGGACCTACAATGAGCAGTTCTTC; CDR3aa: CASSPGGSWTYNEQFF
v_gene: TRBV7-9; d_gene: TRBD1; abundance: NA; j_gene: TRBJ2-4; CDR3nt: TGTGCCAGCAAAATGGCCGGGACAGGGGACAAAAACATTCAGTACTTC; CDR3aa: CASKMAGTGDKNIQYF
v_gene: TRBV7-3; d_gene: NA; abundance: NA; j_gene: TRBJ1-1; CDR3nt: TGTGCCAGCAGCTTAACGGCAGGAATCAACACTGAAGCTTTCTTT; CDR3aa: CASSLTAGINTEAFF
v_gene: TRBV4-1; d_gene: NA; abundance: few; j_gene: TRBJ1-4; CDR3nt: TGCGCCAGCTCAATCCGGGGAGATGAAAAACTGTTTTTT; CDR3aa: CASSIRGDEKLFF
v_gene: TRBV6-5; d_gene: NA; abundance: NA; j_gene: TRBJ1-6; CDR3nt: TGTGCCAGCAGTTTCAGGGGAAACTCCTATAATTCACCCCTCCACTTT; CDR3aa: CASSFRGNSYNSPLHF
v_gene: TRBV6-1; d_gene: TRBD1; abundance: once; j_gene: TRBJ1-5; CDR3nt: TGTGCCAGCAGAGACAGGGGTGATCAGCCCCAGCATTTT; CDR3aa: CASRDRGDQPQHF
v_gene: TRBV28; d_gene: TRBD2; abundance: NA; j_gene: TRBJ2-1; CDR3nt: TGTGCCAGCACTCTCCTAGCGGGATGGAACAATGAGCAGTTCTTC; CDR3aa: CASTLLAGWNNEQFF
v_gene: TRBV6-5; d_gene: NA; abundance: NA; j_gene: TRBJ2-7; CDR3nt: TGTGCCAGCACCAGGACCCGGGGGACCGAGCAGTACTTC; CDR3aa: CASTRTRGTEQYF
v_gene: TRBV5-1; d_gene: TRBD2; abundance: NA; j_gene: TRBJ2-3; CDR3nt: TGCGCCAGCAGGCGTAGCGGGTCTACAGATACGCAGTATTTT; CDR3aa: CASRRSGSTDTQYF
v_gene: TRBV19; d_gene: NA; abundance: NA; j_gene: TRBJ1-1; CDR3nt: TGTGCCAGTACCTCGGCCCGGGGGACTGAAGCTTTCTTT; CDR3aa: CASTSARGTEAFF
v_gene: TRBV5-1; d_gene: TRBD2; abundance: NA; j_gene: TRBJ2-2; CDR3nt: TGCGCCAGCAGCTCAATAGCGGGGGGGCCCATCTTCGCCGGGGAGCTGTTTTTT; CDR3aa: CASSSIAGGPIFAGELFF
v_gene: TRBV28; d_gene: TRBD2; abundance: NA; j_gene: TRBJ2-7; CDR3nt: TGTGCCAGCAGTCGCCCACTACAGCGGGGGTCCTACGAGCAGTACTTC; CDR3aa: CASSRPLQRGSYEQYF
v_gene: TRBV7-8; d_gene: NA; abundance: NA; j_gene: TRBJ1-5; CDR3nt: TGTGCCAGCAGCTTAGGTCAGGGGAGCAATCAGCCCCAGCATTTT; CDR3aa: CASSLGQGSNQPQHF
v_gene: TRBV6-1; d_gene: TRBD1; abundance: NA; j_gene: TRBJ1-2; CDR3nt: TGTGCCAGCAACCAACAGGGGGCTCTCTATGGCTACACCTTC; CDR3aa: CASNQQGALYGYTF
v_gene: TRBV9; d_gene: TRBD2; abundance: NA; j_gene: TRBJ2-3; CDR3nt: TGTGCCAGCAGCGTAGGGCTAGCGGGGGTTGATACGCAGTATTTT; CDR3aa: CASSVGLAGVDTQYF
v_gene: TRBV19; d_gene: NA; abundance: NA; j_gene: TRBJ1-1; CDR3nt: TGTGCCAGTAGTTCAGGGGTTGAGAACACTGAAGCTTTCTTT; CDR3aa: CASSSGVENTEAFF
v_gene: TRBV6-1; d_gene: TRBD1; abundance: NA; j_gene: TRBJ2-4; CDR3nt: TGTGCCAGCAGCGACAGGGGTTACATTCAGTACTTC; CDR3aa: CASSDRGYIQYF
v_gene: TRBV6-6; d_gene: NA; abundance: few; j_gene: TRBJ2-1; CDR3nt: TGTGCCAGCAGTGTGGGACTCCCGTCCGGTGCGCAGTTCTTC; CDR3aa: CASSVGLPSGAQFF
v_gene: TRBV19; d_gene: NA; abundance: NA; j_gene: TRBJ2-2; CDR3nt: TGTGCCAGTAGTATCCGCGGGGAGCTGTTTTTT; CDR3aa: CASSIRGELFF
v_gene: TRBV30; d_gene: NA; abundance: NA; j_gene: TRBJ1-4; CDR3nt: TGTGCCTGGAGGGCGTCAGGGCTACATGAAAAACTGTTTTTT; CDR3aa: CAWRASGLHEKLFF
v_gene: TRBV4-2; d_gene: TRBD2; abundance: NA; j_gene: TRBJ2-7; CDR3nt: TGTGCCAGCAGCCAAACTAGCGGGAGGTACGAGCAGTACTTC; CDR3aa: CASSQTSGRYEQYF
v_gene: TRBV6-1; d_gene: TRBD1; abundance: NA; j_gene: TRBJ1-5; CDR3nt: TGTGCCAGCAGTGATCGGACAGGGCTACATAGCAATCAGCCCCAGCATTTT; CDR3aa: CASSDRTGLHSNQPQHF
v_gene: TRBV29-1; d_gene: TRBD2; abundance: few; j_gene: TRBJ2-1; CDR3nt: TGCAGCGTCCCGGGACTATCCGACAATGAGCAGTTCTTC; CDR3aa: CSVPGLSDNEQFF
v_gene: TRBV23-1; d_gene: NA; abundance: NA; j_gene: TRBJ2-7; CDR3nt: TGCGCCAGCAGTCAATCCTGCGCGGGGCCAATCTACGAGCAGTACTTC; CDR3aa: CASSQSCAGPIYEQYF
v_gene: TRBV9; d_gene: NA; abundance: NA; j_gene: TRBJ2-1; CDR3nt: TGTGCCAGCAGCGTAGGTCTAGCGAAGATTGAGCAGTTCTTC; CDR3aa: CASSVGLAKIEQFF
v_gene: TRBV11-2; d_gene: TRBD2; abundance: NA; j_gene: TRBJ2-1; CDR3nt: TGTGCCAGCAGCTCAAGACTAGCGGGAGGGGTAGATGAGCAGTTCTTC; CDR3aa: CASSSRLAGGVDEQFF
v_gene: TRBV19; d_gene: TRBD2; abundance: few; j_gene: TRBJ2-1; CDR3nt: TGTGCCAGTACCCTAGCGGGGGGTTCCTACAATGAGCAGTTCTTC; CDR3aa: CASTLAGGSYNEQFF
v_gene: TRBV2; d_gene: TRBD1; abundance: few; j_gene: TRBJ1-5; CDR3nt: TGTGCCAGCAGGGCGACAGGGGGTTTGAGTCAGCCCCAGCATTTT; CDR3aa: CASRATGGLSQPQHF
v_gene: TRBV7-2; d_gene: TRBD2; abundance: NA; j_gene: TRBJ2-2; CDR3nt: TGTGCCAGCAGCTCTGCGAAAAGACTAGCGGGAGCGATGGGCGGGGAGCTGTTTTTT; CDR3aa: CASSSAKRLAGAMGGELFF
v_gene: TRBV6-1; d_gene: NA; abundance: NA; j_gene: TRBJ1-2; CDR3nt: TGTGCCAGCACACGGCCCCGGGACTATGGCTACACCTTC; CDR3aa: CASTRPRDYGYTF
v_gene: TRBV2; d_gene: NA; abundance: NA; j_gene: TRBJ1-5; CDR3nt: TGTGCCAGCAGTGAAGAGGGGAATCAGCCCCAGCATTTT; CDR3aa: CASSEEGNQPQHF
v_gene: TRBV5-8; d_gene: NA; abundance: NA; j_gene: TRBJ1-1; CDR3nt: TGTGCCAGCAGCTTGGGGCCTGCAGGCACTGAAGCTTTCTTT; CDR3aa: CASSLGPAGTEAFF
v_gene: TRBV28; d_gene: NA; abundance: once; j_gene: TRBJ1-2; CDR3nt: TGTGCCAGCAGTTTAAACCACGGCTATGGCTACACCTTC; CDR3aa: CASSLNHGYGYTF